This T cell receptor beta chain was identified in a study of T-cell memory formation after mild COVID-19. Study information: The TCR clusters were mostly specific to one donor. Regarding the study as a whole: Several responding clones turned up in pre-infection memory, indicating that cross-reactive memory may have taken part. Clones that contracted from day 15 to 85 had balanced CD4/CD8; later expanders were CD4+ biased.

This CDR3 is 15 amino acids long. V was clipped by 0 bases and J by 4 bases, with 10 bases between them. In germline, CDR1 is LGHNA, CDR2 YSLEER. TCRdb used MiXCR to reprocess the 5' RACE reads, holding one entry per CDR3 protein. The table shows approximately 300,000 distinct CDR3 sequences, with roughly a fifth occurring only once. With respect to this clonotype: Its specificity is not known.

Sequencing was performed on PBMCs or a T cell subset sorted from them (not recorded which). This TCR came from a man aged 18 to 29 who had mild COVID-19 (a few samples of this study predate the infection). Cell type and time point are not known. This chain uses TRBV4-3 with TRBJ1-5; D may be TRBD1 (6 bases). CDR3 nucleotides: TGCGCCAGCAGCCAAGATTTAGGGGGAAATCAGCCCCAGCATTTT. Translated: CASSQDLGGNQPQHF.